This entry is about one T cell receptor (beta chain). Its target is unknown. Unsorted libraries were prepared from 2 million PBMCs held at -80 C. The sample belongs to a study of neurological immune-mediated disorders. This CDR3 is 14 amino acids long. The ends were cut back, 8 bases at V and 1 base at J, with 11 bases in the middle. Germline-derived CDR1 and CDR2 are MNHEY and SVGEGT. Findings and limits, study-wide: It was the repertoires of 18 of 34 multiple sclerosis patients that phylogenetic grouping placed in one related-CDR3 cluster, which is a possible signature.

The cDNA was generated by 5'RACE with 10-nucleotide random UMIs. The authors obtained over 200 million TCR-beta sequences from 15-18 subjects per sequencing run. TCRdb itself ran the 5' RACE reads through MiXCR, one entry per CDR3 protein. The top ten clones hold 1.3% of a sample with 110,000 or so distinct CDR3 sequences, about 3.4% of them seen once. The clonotype originates from a woman aged 25 to 45 with multiple sclerosis. The chain couples TRBV6-2 or TRBV6-3 to TRBJ2-2; D is undetermined. The specimen sequenced was PBMCs. The chain's CDR3 is CASRPVWNTGELFF. In DNA, the CDR3 is TGTGCCAGCCGCCCGGTCTGGAACACCGGGGAGCTGTTTTTT.